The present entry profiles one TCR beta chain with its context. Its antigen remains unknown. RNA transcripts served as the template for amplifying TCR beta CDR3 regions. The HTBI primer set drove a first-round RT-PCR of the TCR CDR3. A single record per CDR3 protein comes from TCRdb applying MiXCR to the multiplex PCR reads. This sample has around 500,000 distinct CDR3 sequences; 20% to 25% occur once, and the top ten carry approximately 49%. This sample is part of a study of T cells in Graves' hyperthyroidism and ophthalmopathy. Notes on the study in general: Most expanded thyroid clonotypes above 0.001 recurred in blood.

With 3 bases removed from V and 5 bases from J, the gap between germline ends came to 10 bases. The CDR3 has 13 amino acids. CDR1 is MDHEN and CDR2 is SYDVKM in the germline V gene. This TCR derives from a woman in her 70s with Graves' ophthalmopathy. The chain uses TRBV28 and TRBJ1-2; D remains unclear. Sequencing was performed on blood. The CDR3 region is CASSFRPEYGYTF. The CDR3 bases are TGTGCCAGCAGTTTTAGGCCAGAGTATGGCTACACCTTC.